Listed below are T cell receptor beta chains from one sample, sequenced in a study of blood T cell repertoires in COVID-19. Data came from immunoSEQ multiplex PCR; TCRdb stores just in-frame clones and leaves some out. The data contain under 250,000 clones, roughly four fifths of them singletons. Sequenced: PBMCs or T cells enriched from blood (not recorded which). The receptor set was obtained from a woman in her forties with acute COVID-19. The CDR3 runs from the conserved cysteine through the conserved F or W. A D gene is named only where the DNA matches it firmly. Part of the rows lack a size; the others show once, few, many or a class for expanded clones.

clone_size: -
j_call: TRBJ2-3
v_call: TRBV11-1
d_call: TRBD2
cdr3_aa: CASSTQGGRSDTQYF
cdr3_nt: TGTGCCAGCAGCACCCAGGGCGGGAGGTCGGATACGCAGTATTTT

clone_size: -
j_call: TRBJ1-1
v_call: TRBV5-4
d_call: -
cdr3_aa: CASSPGMEGGTEAFF
cdr3_nt: TGTGCCAGCAGCCCCGGAATGGAGGGCGGAACTGAAGCTTTCTTT

clone_size: -
j_call: TRBJ2-2
v_call: TRBV25-1
d_call: -
cdr3_aa: CASSVPGDTGELFF
cdr3_nt: TGTGCCAGCAGTGTCCCCGGGGACACCGGGGAGCTGTTTTTT

clone_size: -
j_call: TRBJ1-6
v_call: TRBV13
d_call: -
cdr3_aa: CASSLAGGLNSPLHF
cdr3_nt: TGTGCCAGCAGCTTAGCAGGAGGTCTAAATTCACCCCTCCACTTT

clone_size: -
j_call: TRBJ2-7
v_call: TRBV2
d_call: -
cdr3_aa: CASSEEVGKLYEQYF
cdr3_nt: TGTGCCAGCAGTGAAGAAGTGGGCAAGCTCTACGAGCAGTACTTC

clone_size: -
j_call: TRBJ2-1
v_call: TRBV28
d_call: TRBD1
cdr3_aa: CASSRLSSDRGLDNEQFF
cdr3_nt: TGTGCCAGCAGTCGCCTCAGTTCCGACAGGGGGCTTGACAATGAGCAGTTCTTC

clone_size: -
j_call: TRBJ2-3
v_call: TRBV27
d_call: TRBD2
cdr3_aa: CASSLTSGITDTQYF
cdr3_nt: TGTGCCAGCAGTTTAACTAGCGGGATAACAGATACGCAGTATTTT

clone_size: few
j_call: TRBJ2-5
v_call: TRBV5-1
d_call: TRBD1
cdr3_aa: CASSLLGTGMETQYF
cdr3_nt: TGCGCCAGCAGCCTCCTAGGGACAGGGATGGAGACCCAGTACTTC

clone_size: few
j_call: TRBJ1-1
v_call: TRBV7-2
d_call: -
cdr3_aa: CASSLAGAPEAFF
cdr3_nt: TGTGCCAGCAGCTTAGCGGGAGCACCCGAAGCTTTCTTT

clone_size: -
j_call: TRBJ2-3
v_call: TRBV10-3
d_call: TRBD2
cdr3_aa: CAIGGGTGLAIGDTQYF
cdr3_nt: TGTGCCATCGGAGGGGGAACGGGACTAGCGATCGGAGATACGCAGTATTTT

clone_size: -
j_call: TRBJ2-7
v_call: TRBV28
d_call: -
cdr3_aa: CASSFMSSYEQYF
cdr3_nt: TGTGCCAGCAGTTTTATGTCTAGCTACGAGCAGTACTTC

clone_size: -
j_call: TRBJ1-1
v_call: TRBV7-2
d_call: -
cdr3_aa: CASSSQGRMNTEAFF
cdr3_nt: TGTGCCAGCAGCTCACAGGGCAGGATGAACACTGAAGCTTTCTTT

clone_size: -
j_call: TRBJ1-2
v_call: TRBV11-2
d_call: -
cdr3_aa: CASSLVPRRDYGYTF
cdr3_nt: TGTGCCAGCAGCTTAGTTCCCCGCAGGGACTATGGCTACACCTTC

clone_size: -
j_call: TRBJ2-7
v_call: TRBV28
d_call: TRBD2
cdr3_aa: CASSMVGGVKTYEQYF
cdr3_nt: TGTGCCAGCAGTATGGTCGGGGGGGTCAAGACCTACGAGCAGTACTTC

clone_size: once
j_call: TRBJ2-7
v_call: TRBV4-1
d_call: TRBD2
cdr3_aa: CASSPGTSVTYEQYF
cdr3_nt: TGCGCCAGCAGCCCTGGGACTAGCGTTACCTACGAGCAGTACTTC

clone_size: -
j_call: TRBJ2-2
v_call: TRBV4-2
d_call: TRBD2
cdr3_aa: CASSQDGGVTGELFF
cdr3_nt: TGTGCCAGCAGCCAAGATGGGGGGGTAACCGGGGAGCTGTTTTTT

clone_size: -
j_call: TRBJ2-3
v_call: TRBV5-8
d_call: -
cdr3_aa: CASSLNRAIGTDTQYF
cdr3_nt: TGTGCCAGCAGTTTGAACAGGGCGATAGGCACAGATACGCAGTATTTT

clone_size: once
j_call: TRBJ2-1
v_call: TRBV30
d_call: TRBD2
cdr3_aa: CAWSSSGLAGNEQFF
cdr3_nt: TGTGCCTGGAGTTCGTCGGGACTAGCGGGGAATGAGCAGTTCTTC

clone_size: few
j_call: TRBJ1-5
v_call: TRBV7-2
d_call: TRBD1
cdr3_aa: CASSRDRNQPQHF
cdr3_nt: TGTGCCAGCAGCCGGGACAGAAATCAGCCCCAGCATTTT

clone_size: -
j_call: TRBJ2-1
v_call: TRBV10-2
d_call: TRBD2
cdr3_aa: CASSESDSGSYNEQFF
cdr3_nt: TGCGCCAGCAGTGAGTCGGATAGCGGGTCTTACAATGAGCAGTTCTTC

clone_size: -
j_call: TRBJ2-3
v_call: TRBV9
d_call: -
cdr3_aa: CASSVEGLGGSDTQYF
cdr3_nt: TGTGCCAGCAGCGTAGAGGGCCTAGGCGGGTCAGATACGCAGTATTTT

clone_size: -
j_call: TRBJ1-1
v_call: TRBV18
d_call: TRBD1
cdr3_aa: CASSVQGGTEAFF
cdr3_nt: TGTGCCAGCTCAGTACAGGGGGGCACTGAAGCTTTCTTT

clone_size: -
j_call: TRBJ1-1
v_call: TRBV18
d_call: -
cdr3_aa: CASSPRSTNTEAFF
cdr3_nt: TGTGCCAGCTCACCCAGGTCTACTAACACTGAAGCTTTCTTT

clone_size: -
j_call: TRBJ2-1
v_call: TRBV24-1
d_call: TRBD2
cdr3_aa: CATSDSAPRTSGSRGSYNEQFF
cdr3_nt: TGTGCCACCAGTGATTCTGCGCCAAGGACTAGCGGGAGTAGAGGCTCCTACAATGAGCAGTTCTTC

clone_size: once
j_call: TRBJ2-5
v_call: TRBV5-4
d_call: TRBD2
cdr3_aa: CASRSPGLAEETQYF
cdr3_nt: TGTGCCAGCAGGTCGCCGGGACTAGCGGAAGAGACCCAGTACTTC

clone_size: -
j_call: TRBJ1-6
v_call: TRBV6-5
d_call: -
cdr3_aa: CASSFGDSPLHF
cdr3_nt: TGTGCCAGCAGTTTTGGAGATTCACCCCTCCACTTT

clone_size: -
j_call: TRBJ1-2
v_call: TRBV19
d_call: TRBD1
cdr3_aa: CASTRQGAANYGYTF
cdr3_nt: TGTGCCAGTACCAGACAGGGGGCAGCAAACTATGGCTACACCTTC

clone_size: -
j_call: TRBJ1-2
v_call: TRBV11-2
d_call: TRBD1
cdr3_aa: CASSLGTVSFYGYTF
cdr3_nt: TGTGCCAGCAGCCTAGGGACAGTATCATTTTATGGCTACACCTTC

clone_size: -
j_call: TRBJ1-2
v_call: TRBV29-1
d_call: TRBD1
cdr3_aa: CSVVKDRAGGYTF
cdr3_nt: TGCAGCGTTGTGAAAGACAGGGCAGGCGGCTACACCTTC

clone_size: -
j_call: TRBJ1-2
v_call: TRBV2
d_call: -
cdr3_aa: CASSELGGNYGYTF
cdr3_nt: TGTGCCAGCAGTGAACTCGGCGGAAACTATGGCTACACCTTC

clone_size: -
j_call: TRBJ2-6
v_call: TRBV3-1/TRBV3-2
d_call: -
cdr3_aa: CASSQGEGGTRLPGANVLTF
cdr3_nt: TGTGCCAGCAGCCAGGGGGAGGGGGGAACCCGGTTGCCTGGGGCCAACGTCCTGACTTTC

clone_size: -
j_call: TRBJ2-5
v_call: TRBV27
d_call: -
cdr3_aa: CANPPGSETQYF
cdr3_nt: TGTGCCAACCCACCAGGGTCGGAGACCCAGTACTTC

clone_size: -
j_call: TRBJ1-1
v_call: TRBV18
d_call: -
cdr3_aa: CASQGSSPMNTEAFF
cdr3_nt: TGTGCCAGCCAAGGGAGTAGCCCGATGAACACTGAAGCTTTCTTT

clone_size: -
j_call: TRBJ2-1
v_call: TRBV6-2/TRBV6-3
d_call: -
cdr3_aa: CASSYARGEQFF
cdr3_nt: TGTGCCAGCAGTTACGCGCGAGGTGAGCAGTTCTTC

clone_size: -
j_call: TRBJ1-1
v_call: TRBV5-8
d_call: TRBD1
cdr3_aa: CASSHTLGQGSYTEAFF
cdr3_nt: TGTGCCAGCAGCCATACCCTCGGACAGGGAAGTTACACTGAAGCTTTCTTT

clone_size: once
j_call: TRBJ2-1
v_call: TRBV27
d_call: TRBD2
cdr3_aa: CASSLKMGTSGINEQFF
cdr3_nt: TGTGCCAGCAGCTTAAAAATGGGGACTAGCGGGATCAATGAGCAGTTCTTC

clone_size: -
j_call: TRBJ2-1
v_call: TRBV7-9
d_call: TRBD2
cdr3_aa: CASSLPGLAGAEQFF
cdr3_nt: TGTGCCAGCAGCTTGCCGGGACTAGCGGGAGCTGAGCAGTTCTTC

clone_size: -
j_call: TRBJ1-1
v_call: TRBV4-2
d_call: -
cdr3_aa: CASSQDSKNTEAFF
cdr3_nt: TGTGCCAGCAGCCAAGATTCAAAGAACACTGAAGCTTTCTTT

clone_size: -
j_call: TRBJ2-7
v_call: TRBV12-3/TRBV12-4
d_call: -
cdr3_aa: CASSFKGEYEQYF
cdr3_nt: TGTGCCAGCAGTTTTAAGGGGGAATACGAGCAGTACTTC

clone_size: -
j_call: TRBJ2-2
v_call: TRBV15
d_call: -
cdr3_aa: CATSRGGGRNPGELFF
cdr3_nt: TGTGCCACCAGTCGAGGGGGGGGCCGGAATCCCGGGGAGCTGTTTTTT

clone_size: -
j_call: TRBJ2-4
v_call: TRBV18
d_call: -
cdr3_aa: CASSPPGGGKNIQYF
cdr3_nt: TGTGCCAGCTCACCACCCGGGGGAGGCAAAAACATTCAGTACTTC

clone_size: -
j_call: TRBJ1-1
v_call: TRBV24-1
d_call: TRBD1
cdr3_aa: CATSDPGGTEAFF
cdr3_nt: TGTGCCACCAGTGACCCAGGGGGCACTGAAGCTTTCTTT

clone_size: few
j_call: TRBJ1-4
v_call: TRBV30
d_call: TRBD1
cdr3_aa: CASSGQTGTWNEKLFF
cdr3_nt: TGTGCCAGCTCGGGACAGACTGGAACCTGGAATGAAAAACTGTTTTTT

clone_size: -
j_call: TRBJ1-3
v_call: TRBV7-3
d_call: -
cdr3_aa: CASSFGGPGTGNTIYF
cdr3_nt: TGTGCCAGCAGCTTTGGCGGGCCCGGAACTGGAAACACCATATATTTT

clone_size: -
j_call: TRBJ1-5
v_call: TRBV20-1
d_call: -
cdr3_aa: CSASDQNNQPQHF
cdr3_nt: TGCAGTGCTAGTGATCAAAACAATCAGCCCCAGCATTTT

clone_size: -
j_call: TRBJ1-2
v_call: TRBV19
d_call: TRBD1
cdr3_aa: CASSIADRGRDGYTF
cdr3_nt: TGTGCCAGTAGTATTGCGGACAGGGGGCGAGATGGCTACACCTTC

clone_size: -
j_call: TRBJ2-4
v_call: TRBV7-9
d_call: TRBD1
cdr3_aa: CASSEHTGVKNIQYF
cdr3_nt: TGTGCCAGCAGCGAGCATACAGGGGTCAAAAACATTCAGTACTTC

clone_size: -
j_call: TRBJ2-2
v_call: TRBV4-2
d_call: -
cdr3_aa: CASSPEGRHYIGELFF
cdr3_nt: TGTGCCAGCAGCCCCGAAGGTAGACATTACATCGGGGAGCTGTTTTTT

clone_size: -
j_call: TRBJ2-1
v_call: TRBV3-1/TRBV3-2
d_call: TRBD2
cdr3_aa: CASSQDFGKAGGFQFF
cdr3_nt: TGTGCCAGCAGCCAAGATTTCGGAAAGGCGGGGGGTTTTCAGTTCTTC

clone_size: -
j_call: TRBJ1-2
v_call: TRBV14
d_call: TRBD1
cdr3_aa: CASSERDSQFYGYTF
cdr3_nt: TGTGCCAGCAGCGAAAGGGACAGCCAGTTCTATGGCTACACCTTC

clone_size: -
j_call: TRBJ2-2
v_call: TRBV7-7
d_call: TRBD2
cdr3_aa: CASSLGEFKSGRARVGELFF
cdr3_nt: TGTGCCAGCAGCTTAGGGGAATTCAAAAGCGGGAGGGCCCGGGTCGGGGAGCTGTTTTTT

clone_size: -
j_call: TRBJ2-1
v_call: TRBV4-1
d_call: TRBD2
cdr3_aa: CASSRGGRDNEQFF
cdr3_nt: TGCGCCAGCAGCCGCGGGGGACGCGACAATGAGCAGTTCTTC

clone_size: -
j_call: TRBJ1-1
v_call: TRBV7-9
d_call: TRBD1
cdr3_aa: CASSREGQGSTEAFF
cdr3_nt: TGTGCCAGCAGCAGAGAGGGACAGGGGTCCACTGAAGCTTTCTTT

clone_size: few
j_call: TRBJ2-7
v_call: TRBV24-1
d_call: -
cdr3_aa: CATRNKTASLYEQYF
cdr3_nt: TGTGCCACCAGGAATAAGACAGCATCCCTATACGAGCAGTACTTC

clone_size: few
j_call: TRBJ2-1
v_call: TRBV7-6
d_call: TRBD2
cdr3_aa: CASSPYGTSKVREQFF
cdr3_nt: TGTGCCAGCTCCCCCTACGGGACTAGCAAAGTAAGGGAGCAGTTCTTC